Listed below are T cell receptor beta chains from one sample, sequenced in a study of Graves' ophthalmopathy and Graves' hyperthyroidism. A single record per CDR3 protein comes from TCRdb applying MiXCR to the multiplex PCR reads. The table shows about 700,000 distinct CDR3 sequences, with roughly two fifths occurring only once. Specimen: peripheral blood. All receptors derive from an adult man with Graves' ophthalmopathy. CDR3s include the opening cysteine and the closing phenylalanine or tryptophan. The D gene is left open where the match is weak. A row's size may be missing; if present it is once, few, many or a size class.

>11|TRBJ2-5|.|.|TRBV20-1
TGCAGTGCTAGGGACGAGGGACTCCAGTACTTC
CSARDEGLQYF
>11|TRBJ2-5|once|.|TRBV29-1
TGCAGCCCTGCCCCTCAAGAGACCCAGTACTTC
CSPAPQETQYF
>16|TRBJ1-5|.|.|TRBV5-1
TGCGCCAGCAGCCCAGTCGGGGCCGTGGGGGAACAGCCCCAGCATTTT
CASSPVGAVGEQPQHF
>12|TRBJ1-2|many|.|TRBV29-1
TGCAGCGTTGCGGACACCCCGAGGGGCTACACCTTC
CSVADTPRGYTF
>17|TRBJ2-5|.|.|TRBV10-3
TGTGCCAGCAGTTACTCTGCGGGGAAAGCTGGACAAGAGACCCAGTGCTTC
CASSYSAGKAGQETQCF
>11|TRBJ1-1|many|.|TRBV19
TGTGCCAGTGGCCAGGGCTATGAAGCTTTCTTT
CASGQGYEAFF
>14|TRBJ1-4|.|TRBD1|TRBV25-1
TGTGCCAGCAGCGAGGACAGGGAAGGAGAAAAACTGTTTTTT
CASSEDREGEKLFF
>17|TRBJ1-5|.|.|TRBV25-1
TGTGCCAGCAGTGCTAGAGCCGGGGGGTCGGGCAATCAGCCCCAGCATTTT
CASSARAGGSGNQPQHF
>17|TRBJ1-6|.|.|TRBV5-1
TGCGCCAGCAGCTTGGAATCATGGACCCCAAGGGATTCACCCCTCCACTTT
CASSLESWTPRDSPLHF
>11|TRBJ1-2|many|TRBD1|TRBV20-1
TGCAGTGCTTCCGGGGGACAGATCTACACCTTC
CSASGGQIYTF
>14|TRBJ1-2|.|.|TRBV4-1
TGCGCCAGCAGGCCGGACGGAACCTTCTATGGCTACACCTTC
CASRPDGTFYGYTF
>13|TRBJ1-2|many|.|TRBV29-1
TGCAGCGTTGAGAGACAGCCCTCTTATGGCTACACCTTC
CSVERQPSYGYTF
>16|TRBJ1-5|.|TRBD1|TRBV2
TGTGCCAGCAGTGCTGGTGACAGGGGAAGCAATCAGCCCCAGCATTTT
CASSAGDRGSNQPQHF
>15|TRBJ1-2|many|.|TRBV2
TGTGCCAGCAGTAAAATACCGGGCCCAGAGGGAGGCTACACCTTC
CASSKIPGPEGGYTF
>16|TRBJ1-5|few|.|TRBV2
TGTGCCAGCGAAGGGGGGTACCAGTATAGCAATCAGCCCCAGCATTTT
CASEGGYQYSNQPQHF
>14|TRBJ1-4|few|.|TRBV5-5
TGTGCCAGCAGCTTTGACAGGATCAATGAAAAACTGTTTTTT
CASSFDRINEKLFF
>15|TRBJ2-7|.|.|TRBV5-5
TGTGCCAGCAGCTTGACCGGGATAGTACCCTACGAGCAGTACTTC
CASSLTGIVPYEQYF
>15|TRBJ1-2|.|TRBD1|TRBV5-4
TGTGCCAGCAGCCAACCGACAGGGGGAAGCTCTGGCTACACCTTC
CASSQPTGGSSGYTF
>14|TRBJ2-2|many|TRBD2|TRBV9
TGTGCCAGCAGCTCCAGCGGGGGGACCGGGGAGCTGTTTTTT
CASSSSGGTGELFF
>13|TRBJ1-3|many|.|TRBV29-1
TGCAGCGTCGCAGGGAGATCTGGAAACACCATATATTTT
CSVAGRSGNTIYF
>15|TRBJ2-5|.|TRBD1|TRBV5-5
TGTGCCAGCAGCTTGGGGACAGGGGGCTGGGAGACCCAGTACTTC
CASSLGTGGWETQYF
>19|TRBJ1-1|.|TRBD1|TRBV5-1
TGCGCCAGCAGCTTAAACCACCCGGGACAGGGGCCCATAAACACTGAAGCTTTCTTT
CASSLNHPGQGPINTEAFF
>24|TRBJ1-1|.|.|TRBV9
TGTGCCAGCAGCCCCCTTATCCGCACCTCCTCCGAGGGGTTCGTTGTGTTCATGAACACTGAAGCTTTCTTT
CASSPLIRTSSEGFVVFMNTEAFF
>16|TRBJ2-7|.|.|TRBV9
TGTGCCAGCAGCGTAGTGGTCCGAGACAGCACCTACGAGCAGTACTTC
CASSVVVRDSTYEQYF
>15|TRBJ1-5|many|.|TRBV5-8
TGTGCCAGCAGCTTGGGCGGGAATAGCAATCAGCCCCAGCATTTT
CASSLGGNSNQPQHF
>15|TRBJ2-2|.|.|TRBV7-9
TGTGCCAGCAGCCAAGATGGGGGAAACACCGGGGAGCTGTTTTTT
CASSQDGGNTGELFF